One and the same sample provided the 27 T cell receptor beta chains below, sequenced in a study of identifying expanded T cells in peripheral blood. Data came from immunoSEQ multiplex PCR; TCRdb stores just in-frame clones and leaves some out. The sample has around 100,000 clones; roughly 91% are singletons. Material for sequencing was blood. These receptors originate from a person aged 18-70 years in good health.

Points on this clone: Relative to the germline gene, one junction end is altered; a read error may explain this. The chain has TRBV5-6 and TRBJ2-1, with D tentatively TRBD2 (6 bases). From germline, CDR1 is SGHDT and CDR2 YYEEEE. CDR3 length equals 13 residues. CDR3 sequence reads: CASTLGGWNEQFF. CDR3 nucleotides: TGTGCCAGCACCTTGGGAGGATGGAATGAGCAGTTCTTC.

This clone was seen a handful of times. The V call is TRBV6-1, the J call TRBJ1-6; a weak D match, TRBD1 (5 bases). Germline assignment: CDR1 MNHNS and CDR2 SASEGT. The CDR3 is made up of 14 amino acids. Trimming removed 8 bases from V and 10 bases from J, with 18 bases in between. CDR3 sequence reads: CASSGGPGWSPLHF. The CDR3 DNA follows: TGTGCCAGCTCGGGGGGACCAGGGTGGTCACCCCTCCACTTT.

The rearrangement joins TRBV7-2 to TRBJ2-5; 10 nucleotides match TRBD2. After removal of 5 bases from V and 5 bases from J, the junction contained 8 bases not matched to a gene. The CDR3 runs to 15 residues. The V gene's germline CDR1 is SGHTA and CDR2 FQGNSA. The DNA for the CDR3 is TGTGCCAGCAGCCCGCAGCGGGGGGGCGGGGAGACCCAGTACTTC. The encoded protein is CASSPQRGGGETQYF. Variable domain in full (rest from reference TRBV7-2 and TRBJ2-5): GAGVSQSPSNKVTEKGKDVELRCDPISGHTALYWYRQSLGQGLEFLIYFQGNSAPDKSGLPSDRFSAERTGGSVSTLTIQRTQQEDSAVYLCASSPQRGGGETQYFGPGTRLLVL.

The genes are TRBV18 and TRBJ1-2; 8 positions match TRBD1. The ends lost 6 bases at V and 3 bases at J; junction bases unmatched: 9. Germline values: CDR1 KGHSH, CDR2 LQKENI. The CDR3 runs to 15 residues. CDR3 loop: CASSLRAGGDYGYTF. The CDR3 DNA reads as TGTGCCAGCTCCCTCCGCGCAGGGGGCGACTATGGCTACACCTTC.

This rearrangement joins TRBV9 to TRBJ1-5; D is uncertain. Per the germline V gene, CDR1 is SGDLS and CDR2 is YYNGEE. The CDR3 has 16 residues. The V end lost 0 bases, the J end lost 1 base, and 11 bases lay between the germline ends. CDR3 sequence reads: CASSVGPGRSNQPQHF. The CDR3 coding sequence is TGTGCCAGCAGCGTAGGTCCGGGAAGGAGCAATCAGCCCCAGCATTTT.

This rearrangement joins TRBV7-8 to TRBJ2-5, with 11 nucleotides matching TRBD2. Germline loops: CDR1 SGHVS, CDR2 FQNEAQ. V gave up 5 bases and J gave up 5 bases; unmatched junction bases: 10. The CDR3 is made up of 16 amino acids. In DNA form, the CDR3 reads TGTGCCAGCAGCGTCGGTTCTAGCGGGGGGTGGGAGACCCAGTACTTC. This translates into CASSVGSSGGWETQYF.

The chain employs TRBV6-4 and TRBJ1-1; unclear D gene. Germline V gene data show CDR1 as MRHNA and CDR2 as SNTAGT. Deletions cut 7 bases from V and 2 bases from J, with 8 bases between. There are 12 residues in the CDR3. CDR3 nucleotide sequence: TGTGCCAGCAATTGCAGTAACACTGAAGCTTTCTTT. It specifies CASNCSNTEAFF.

The chain links TRBV7-2 to TRBJ1-4; maybe TRBD1 (6 bases). Germline loops: CDR1 SGHTA, CDR2 FQGNSA. V was clipped by 5 bases and J by 8 bases, with 15 bases between them. CDR3 length: 14 amino acids. The CDR3 DNA sequence: TGTGCCAGCAGCACAGGGTGGCGGGGAGAAAAACTGTTTTTT. This gives the protein CASSTGWRGEKLFF. Variable domain in full (rest from reference TRBV7-2 and TRBJ1-4): GAGVSQSPSNKVTEKGKDVELRCDPISGHTALYWYRQSLGQGLEFLIYFQGNSAPDKSGLPSDRFSAERTGGSVSTLTIQRTQQEDSAVYLCASSTGWRGEKLFFGSGTQLSVL.

The chain carries TRBV19 and TRBJ2-7; D perhaps matches TRBD1 (6 bases). Germline CDR1 and CDR2: LNHDA and SQIVND (reference sequence). The CDR3 sequence is 13 residues long. Trimming removed 7 bases from V and 2 bases from J, with 12 bases in between. The CDR3 DNA follows: TGTGCCAGTAAGGAGACAGGAACCTACGAGCAGTACTTC. It codes for CASKETGTYEQYF.

The gene calls are TRBV4-1 and TRBJ2-5; D remains unclear. Trimming pared 3 bases from V and 4 bases from J, leaving 15 bases between. CDR3 length: 15 residues. CDR1 is MGHRA, CDR2 YSYEKL, per germline. For the CDR3, the DNA is TGCGCCAGCAGCCACCCGTCGGCAGGTCGAGAGACCCAGTACTTC. Protein sequence: CASSHPSAGRETQYF.

The chain joins TRBV15 to TRBJ1-2; the D gene is possibly TRBD1 (5 bases). Trimming stripped 1 base from V and 4 bases from J, with 13 bases between. The germline V gene encodes CDR1 LNHNV and CDR2 YYDKDF (reference sequence). The CDR3 extends over 15 amino acids. The CDR3 DNA follows: TGTGCCACCAGCAGAGTTGCGGGGGAGGTCTATGGCTACACCTTC. Protein sequence: CATSRVAGEVYGYTF.

This clone appeared once. This chain links TRBV4-3 with TRBJ2-3; D may correspond to TRBD1 or TRBD2 (6 bases each). The CDR3 has 17 amino acids. Trimming took off 0 bases at V and 4 bases at J, with 17 bases between the two ends. In germline, CDR1 is LGHNA, CDR2 YSLEER. The CDR3 protein is CASSQDLIGGDSDTQYF. As DNA, the CDR3 is TGCGCCAGCAGCCAAGATTTGATCGGGGGCGATTCAGATACGCAGTATTTT.

The V gene is TRBV18, the J gene TRBJ2-1, with 11 bases identical to TRBD1. The CDR3 loop spans 15 amino acids. With 6 bases clipped from V and 9 bases from J, the junction kept 10 bases outside the gene matches. Per germline, CDR1 KGHSH and CDR2 LQKENI. The DNA of the CDR3 is TGTGCCAGCTCCGGGACAGGGGGACTATACGGTGAGCAGTTCTTC. This translates into CASSGTGGLYGEQFF.

The chain couples TRBV27 to TRBJ2-1; 8 nucleotides line up with TRBD2. Looked up from germline, CDR1 is MNHEY and CDR2 is SMNVEV (reference sequence). V shed 2 bases and J 3 bases; nucleotides not matched to a gene: 0. This CDR3 has 14 amino acids. DNA of the CDR3: TGTGCCAGCAGTTTAGCGGGGGGCTACAATGAGCAGTTCTTC. Amino acids: CASSLAGGYNEQFF.

In its sample, this clone is medium-sized. The chain couples TRBV28 to TRBJ1-6; 9 bases agree with TRBD1. The CDR3 length is 15 residues. V lost 6 bases and J lost 10; bases outside the gene matches: 10. CDR1 is MDHEN and CDR2 is SYDVKM in the germline V gene. This CDR3 reads CASRPGTGNRSPLHF. CDR3 DNA sequence: TGTGCCAGCAGGCCCGGGACAGGGAATCGGTCACCCCTCCACTTT.

This clone has a single count. The V call is TRBV20-1, the J call TRBJ2-5; D is unclear. The end of the DNA fits TRBJ2-7 better, so the J call may be wrong. In germline, CDR1 is DFQATT, CDR2 SNEGSKA (reference sequence). The CDR3 totals 11 residues. The CDR3 protein is CSASTAREQYF. CDR3 sequence (DNA): TGCAGTGCTAGTACCGCGCGCGAGCAGTACTTC.

This clone was counted a single time. The J gene is TRBJ1-1, the V gene TRBV4-2; 9 bases map to TRBD1. Looked up from germline, CDR1 is LGHNA and CDR2 is YNFKEQ. The CDR3 runs 16 residues. Trimming removed 0 bases from V and 3 bases from J; junction bases left unmatched: 5. The CDR3 bases are TGTGCCAGCAGCCAAGATCTGGGGGACAGGGACACTGAAGCTTTCTTT. Its translation is CASSQDLGDRDTEAFF.

As for this clone: At one boundary the junction diverges from the germline segment, which might be a read error. The chain joins TRBV30 to TRBJ2-7; 8 bases line up with TRBD1. This CDR3 spans 13 amino acids. Germline V lookup: CDR1 GTSNPN, CDR2 SVGIG (reference sequence). The CDR3 region is CAWSIQGARESHF. CDR3 DNA: TGTGCCTGGAGTATCCAGGGGGCGAGAGAGTCTCACTTC. The full variable domain, its missing parts supplied by reference TRBV30 and TRBJ2-7, is SQTIHQWPATLVQPVGSPLSLECTVEGTSNPNLYWYRQAAGRGLQLLFYSVGIGQISSEVPQNLSASRPQDRQFILSSKKLLLSDSGFYLCAWSIQGARESHFGPGTRLTVT.

V and J are TRBV11-2 and TRBJ1-5; 7 bases fit TRBD1. Germline values: CDR1 SGHAT, CDR2 FQNNGV. J gave up 1 base and V 5 bases, and 5 bases lay outside the gene matches. The CDR3 length is 15 residues. The CDR3 sequence: CASSGAGQSNQPQHF. DNA of the CDR3: TGTGCCAGCAGCGGGGCGGGACAGAGCAATCAGCCCCAGCATTTT.

V gene TRBV2 combines with J gene TRBJ1-5; TRBD1 matches at 7 bases. Germline V CDR1 and CDR2: SNHLY, FYNNEI. CDR3 length equals 14 residues. Trimming removed 4 bases from V and 4 bases from J; junction bases left unmatched: 4. The CDR3, as DNA: TGTGCCAGCAGTGGGGGACAGCCGAATCAGCCCCAGCATTTT. It is translated as CASSGGQPNQPQHF.

The chain couples TRBV5-6 to TRBJ2-7, with D possibly TRBD2 on 5 matching bases. The CDR3 runs to 16 residues. V lost 0 bases and J lost 2, with 15 bases in between. Germline CDR1 is SGHDT and CDR2 is YYEEEE. The chain's CDR3 is CASSLGLGVDPYEQYF. The CDR3 nucleotides are TGTGCCAGCAGCTTGGGACTCGGGGTAGACCCCTACGAGCAGTACTTC.

The J gene is TRBJ2-7, the V gene TRBV6-5; D gene uncertain. The CDR3 consists of 14 residues. V shed 2 bases and J shed 1 base, with 9 bases lying between them. The germline CDR1 and CDR2 sequences are MNHEY and SVGAGI. CDR3 in DNA: TGTGCCAGCAGTTACGAGGCCGCTTCCTACGAGCAGTACTTC. As protein: CASSYEAASYEQYF.

On this clone: Other DNA sequences in the same sample also yield this CDR3. The V gene is TRBV27, the J gene TRBJ2-1, with D maybe TRBD2 (6 bases). The length of the CDR3 is 12 residues. Germline values: CDR1 MNHEY, CDR2 SMNVEV (reference sequence). Trimming shortened V by 2 bases and J by 7 bases, and 6 bases separated the two germline ends. In nucleotides, the CDR3 is TGTGCCAGCAGTTTAGGAGGGAATGAGCAGTTCTTC. Translated, it gives CASSLGGNEQFF.

The CDR3 DNA follows: TGTGCCAGCTCACCACTAGGAGGGGGCGATGGCTACACCTTC. This sequence encodes CASSPLGGGDGYTF. This chain connects TRBV18 to TRBJ1-2; TRBD1 matches 7 bases. The CDR3 runs to 14 residues. The junction had 5 bases not matched to a gene; V was cut back by 1 base and J by 6 bases. CDR1 KGHSH and CDR2 LQKENI come from the germline V gene. Looking up the rest from reference TRBV18 and TRBJ1-2 gives the full variable domain: NAGVMQNPRHLVRRRGQEARLRCSPMKGHSHVYWYRQLPEEGLKFMVYLQKENIIDESGMPKERFSAEFPKEGPSILRIQQVVRGDSAAYFCASSPLGGGDGYTFGSGTRLTVV.

The genes are TRBV28 and TRBJ2-7, with 7 bases fitting TRBD1. Germline-derived CDR1 and CDR2 are MDHEN and SYDVKM. With V trimmed by 5 bases and J by 4 bases, 11 bases remained unmatched. The CDR3 is 15 amino acids. This CDR3 is CASSPNRGGAYEQYF. CDR3 nucleotide sequence: TGTGCCAGCAGTCCGAATCGAGGGGGCGCTTACGAGCAGTACTTC.

The chain joins TRBV6-5 to TRBJ2-7; D not resolved. V gave up 2 bases and J gave up 7 bases, with 6 bases separating them. The germline V gene has CDR1 MNHEY and CDR2 SVGAGI. CDR3 length: 11 amino acids. The CDR3 nucleotides read TGTGCCAGCAGTTACGTGGGGGAGCAGTACTTC. As protein: CASSYVGEQYF.

The genes are TRBV21-1 and TRBJ2-7; no DNA check was done on the table's D call, TRBD1. TRBV21-1 is a known pseudogene. CDR3 length equals 16 residues. This CDR3 reads CASSSWGRRVRGEQYF. In nucleotides, the CDR3 is TGTGCCAGCAGCTCATGGGGGCGCAGGGTTCGGGGCGAGCAGTACTTC.